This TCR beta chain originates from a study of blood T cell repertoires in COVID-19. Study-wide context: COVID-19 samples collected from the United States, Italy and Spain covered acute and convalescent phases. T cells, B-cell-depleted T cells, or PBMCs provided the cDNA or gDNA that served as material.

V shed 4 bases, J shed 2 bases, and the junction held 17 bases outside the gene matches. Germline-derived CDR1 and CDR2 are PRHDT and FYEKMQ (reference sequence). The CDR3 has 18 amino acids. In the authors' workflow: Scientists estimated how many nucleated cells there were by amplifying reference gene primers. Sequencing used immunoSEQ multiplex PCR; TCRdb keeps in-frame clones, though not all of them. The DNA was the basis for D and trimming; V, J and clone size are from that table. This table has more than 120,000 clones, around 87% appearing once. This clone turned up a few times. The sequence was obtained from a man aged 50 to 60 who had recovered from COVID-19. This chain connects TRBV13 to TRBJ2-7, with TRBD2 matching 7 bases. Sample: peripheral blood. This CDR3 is CASSSTFGGVEQTYEQYF. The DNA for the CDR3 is TGTGCCAGCAGCTCTACTTTTGGGGGGGTGGAACAGACCTACGAGCAGTACTTC.